This entry is about one T cell receptor beta chain. This specimen belongs to a study of shared clonotypes between healthy human individuals. The method was immunoSEQ multiplex PCR; TCRdb's version includes in-frame clones alone and lacks a portion of them. Among about 2.3 million clones, 90% to 95% were seen once, and the ten largest hold about 0.39%. Germline assignment: CDR1 SGDLS and CDR2 YYNGEE. This CDR3 has 13 residues. V shed 0 bases and J shed 6 bases, with 10 bases lying between them. Input material: naive CD4+ T cells from PBMCs. Stated subset: CD45RA+ positively selected. The TCR was taken from a man younger than 35 in good health. Some clones in this sample may be carry-over from other donors' samples. The genes are TRBV9 and TRBJ2-7, with D maybe TRBD1 (5 bases). The DNA for the CDR3 is TGTGCCAGCAGCGTAGCCAGGGCCGGCGAGCAGTACTTC. Protein sequence: CASSVARAGEQYF. The full variable domain, completed using reference TRBV9 and TRBJ2-7, is DSGVTQTPKHLITATGQRVTLRCSPRSGDLSVYWYQQSLDQGLQFLIQYYNGEERAKGNILERFSAQQFPDLHSELNLSSLELGDSALYFCASSVARAGEQYFGPGTRLTVT.